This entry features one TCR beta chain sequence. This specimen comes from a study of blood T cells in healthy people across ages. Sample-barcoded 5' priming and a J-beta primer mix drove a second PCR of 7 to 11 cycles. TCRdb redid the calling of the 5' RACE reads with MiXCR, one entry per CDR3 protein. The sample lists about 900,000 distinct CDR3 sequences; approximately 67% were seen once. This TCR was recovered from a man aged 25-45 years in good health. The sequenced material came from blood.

The CDR3 DNA reads as TGTGCCTGGAGTGTACTCGGAGGGGGTGGTCAGCCCCAGCATTTT. Protein: CAWSVLGGGGQPQHF. The chain recombines TRBV30 with TRBJ1-5, with D possibly matching TRBD1 (6 bases). The CDR3 length is 15 residues. V shed 0 bases and J shed 6 bases, with 15 bases lying between them. Per the germline V gene, CDR1 is GTSNPN and CDR2 is SVGIG (reference sequence).